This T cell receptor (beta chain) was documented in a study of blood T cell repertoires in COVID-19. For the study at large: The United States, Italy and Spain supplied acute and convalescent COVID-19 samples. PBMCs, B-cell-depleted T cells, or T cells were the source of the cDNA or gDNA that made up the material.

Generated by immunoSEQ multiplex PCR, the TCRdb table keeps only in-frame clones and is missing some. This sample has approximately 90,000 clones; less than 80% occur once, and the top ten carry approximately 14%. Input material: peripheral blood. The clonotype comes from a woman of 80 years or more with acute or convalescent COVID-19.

CDR3 region: CATSRIRGDTQYF. Written as DNA, the CDR3 is TGTGCCACCAGCAGAATCCGAGGGGATACGCAGTATTTT. The rearrangement joins TRBV15 to TRBJ2-3, with D possibly matching TRBD2 (5 bases). The germline V gene has CDR1 LNHNV and CDR2 YYDKDF (reference sequence). V was pared by 2 bases and J by 6 bases, with 9 bases between. CDR3 size: 13 residues.